This T cell receptor beta chain was recorded in a study of blood T cells in healthy people across ages. Together with a sample-barcoded 5' primer, a J-beta primer mix was included in a second PCR lasting roughly 7 to 11 cycles. MiXCR, run by TCRdb on the 5' RACE reads, gives a single entry per CDR3 protein. The sample includes hundreds of thousands of distinct CDR3 sequences, just under 25% of them seen just once. The CDR3 extends over 13 amino acids. Germline lookup yields CDR1 SGHRS and CDR2 YFSETQ. This clonotype occurred a few times. The junction differs from germline at one of its ends, possibly a read error. The data were also submitted as part of a second study, on T cells of mothers and their children.

The receptor was isolated from a boy aged 5-17 years in good health. The chain combines TRBV5-1 with TRBJ2-5; unclear D gene. The specimen was blood. The CDR3 here is CAGSWNSQETQYF. Here the CDR3 DNA reads TGCGCCGGCAGCTGGAACAGTCAAGAGACCCAGTACTTC.